The 9 T cell receptor beta chains below were found in one sample sequenced in a study of cytomegalovirus exposure and HLA in healthy donors (dated by TCRdb to 2016 to 2017). Library prep was done by the immunoSEQ multiplex PCR assay. The multiplex PCR relied on a mix of 60 forward primers for TCR Vbeta segments and 13 reverse primers for TCR Jbeta segments. Held by TCRdb, this immuneACCESS table contains in-frame sequences only and omits some clones. Under half of the omission traces to an unresolved V gene where checked; the cause of the rest is unknown. The sample table holds some 140,000 clones, of which over 75% were seen once. The biggest ten clones account for 4% to 5.5% of the sample. The sample taken for sequencing was PBMCs. The receptors derive from a man younger than 45 in good health.

This sequence joins TRBV7-3 and TRBJ2-1, with a tentative D call TRBD1 (6 bases). The CDR3 is made up of 12 amino acids. The V gene's germline CDR1 is SGHTA and CDR2 FQGTGA. V lost 4 bases, J lost 7 bases, and 8 bases lay in between. The CDR3, as DNA: TGTGCCAGCAGCTCCCAGGGGAATGAGCAGTTCTTC. Translated: CASSSQGNEQFF.

The chain recombines TRBV2 with TRBJ1-2; 9 positions match TRBD1. CDR3 length: 15 amino acids. Germline V gene lookup returns CDR1 SNHLY and CDR2 FYNNEI. After removal of 6 bases from V and 8 bases from J, the junction contained 13 bases not matched to a gene. The CDR3 protein is CASSPPGGTGYGYTF. CDR3 bases: TGTGCCAGCAGCCCTCCGGGCGGGACAGGGTACGGCTACACCTTC.

This sequence joins TRBV6-5 and TRBJ2-1, with D perhaps TRBD1 (6 bases). With 11 bases removed from V and 3 bases from J, the gap between germline ends came to 17 bases. The CDR3 extends over 14 amino acids. Germline V gene lookup returns CDR1 MNHEY and CDR2 SVGAGI. CDR3 sequence: CAVHSGHYYNEQFF. The DNA for the CDR3 is TGTGCCGTCCACTCGGGACACTACTACAATGAGCAGTTCTTC.

The rearrangement links TRBV5-5 to TRBJ2-5; 10 bases map to TRBD2. Looked up from germline, CDR1 is SGHKS and CDR2 is YYEKEE (reference sequence). V shed 0 bases and J 5 bases; nucleotides not matched to a gene: 10. The CDR3 runs 17 residues. The CDR3 nucleotides read TGTGCCAGCAGCTTGGGACTAGCGGGTGACTTGGGGGAGACCCAGTACTTC. Encoded protein: CASSLGLAGDLGETQYF.

CDR3 loop: CASSTGGWNTEAFF. The CDR3 nucleotides read TGCGCCAGCAGTACAGGGGGGTGGAACACTGAAGCTTTCTTT. This chain joins TRBV4-1 and TRBJ1-1, with 8 bases aligning to TRBD1. V lost 6 bases to trimming and J lost 1 base; unmatched junction nucleotides: 4. The CDR3 has 14 residues. Germline CDR1 and CDR2: MGHRA and YSYEKL.

The gene calls are TRBV18 and TRBJ2-7, with 9 nucleotides matching TRBD1. Germline CDR1 is KGHSH and CDR2 is LQKENI. Losses at the gene ends were 6 bases for V and 4 bases for J; bases not matched to a gene: 4. The CDR3 has 13 residues. CDR3 region: CASSGTGPYEQYF. CDR3 coding DNA: TGTGCCAGCTCCGGGACAGGGCCTTACGAGCAGTACTTC.

The chain links TRBV19 to TRBJ1-5; D might be TRBD1 (5 bases). The CDR3 runs 19 residues. Looked up from germline, CDR1 is LNHDA and CDR2 is SQIVND (reference sequence). Trimming shortened V by 1 base and J by 2 bases, and 21 bases separated the two germline ends. CDR3 bases: TGTGCCAGTAGTATAGGGGGTGGGGCAGTAGGGTTCGGCAATCAGCCCCAGCATTTT. Amino acids: CASSIGGGAVGFGNQPQHF.

The V gene is TRBV28, the J gene TRBJ2-1; 9 bases align to TRBD2. V lost 3 bases to trimming and J lost 7 bases; unmatched junction nucleotides: 13. The CDR3 is made up of 17 amino acids. Per germline, CDR1 MDHEN and CDR2 SYDVKM. CDR3 DNA: TGTGCCAGCAGTTTTACCGAACGTAGCGGGAGTGGTAATGAGCAGTTCTTC. Encoded protein: CASSFTERSGSGNEQFF.

The chain employs TRBV18 and TRBJ1-1; no reliable D call. The CDR3 is 14 amino acids. Trimming left V 9 bases short and J 1 base short, with 15 bases between. Per the germline V gene, CDR1 is KGHSH and CDR2 is LQKENI. The CDR3, as DNA: TGTGCCAGTAAAGGCGGCAATTCGAACACTGAAGCTTTCTTT. It translates to CASKGGNSNTEAFF. Based on the CDR3 plus reference TRBV18 and TRBJ1-1, the full variable domain is NAGVMQNPRHLVRRRGQEARLRCSPMKGHSHVYWYRQLPEEGLKFMVYLQKENIIDESGMPKERFSAEFPKEGPSILRIQQVVRGDSAAYFCASKGGNSNTEAFFGQGTRLTVV.